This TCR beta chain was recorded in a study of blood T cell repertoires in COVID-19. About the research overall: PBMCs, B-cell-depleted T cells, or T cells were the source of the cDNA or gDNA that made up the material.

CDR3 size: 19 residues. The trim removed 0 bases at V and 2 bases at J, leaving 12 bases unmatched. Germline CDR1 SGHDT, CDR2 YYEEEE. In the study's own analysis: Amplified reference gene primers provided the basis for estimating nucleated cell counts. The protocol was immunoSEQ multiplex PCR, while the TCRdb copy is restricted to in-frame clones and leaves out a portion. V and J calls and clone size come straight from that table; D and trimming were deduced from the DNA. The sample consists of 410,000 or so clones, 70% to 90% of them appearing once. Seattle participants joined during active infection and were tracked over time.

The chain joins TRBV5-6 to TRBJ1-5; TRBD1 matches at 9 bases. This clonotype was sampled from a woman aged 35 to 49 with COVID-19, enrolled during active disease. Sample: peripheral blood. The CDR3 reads CASSLGYGTGIRGNQPQHF. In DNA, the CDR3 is TGTGCCAGCAGCTTGGGGTACGGGACAGGGATCAGAGGCAATCAGCCCCAGCATTTT.